This T cell receptor beta chain derives from a study of blood T cell repertoires in COVID-19. TCRdb keeps only in-frame clones here, not all; method: immunoSEQ multiplex PCR. Counted here are 240,000 or so clones, approximately 86% occurring once; the ten biggest clones make up roughly 7%. Trimming pared 8 bases from V and 2 bases from J, leaving 13 bases between. Germline V gene sequence: CDR1 KGHDR, CDR2 SFDVKD. This CDR3 region has 14 residues. This receptor was identified in a man aged 55 to 69 who had recovered from COVID-19. V gene TRBV24-1 combines with J gene TRBJ2-3; the D gene is possibly TRBD2 (7 bases). Sequencing was done on a sample of peripheral blood. The CDR3 reads CATTGGPVTDTQYF. CDR3 sequence (DNA): TGTGCCACCACCGGGGGGCCAGTCACAGATACGCAGTATTTT.